This passage covers 17 T cell receptor beta chains from one sample sequenced in a study of blood T cell repertoires in COVID-19. The protocol was immunoSEQ multiplex PCR, while the TCRdb copy is restricted to in-frame clones and leaves out a portion. The sample holds roughly 46,000 clones, roughly 86% seen once. Sequenced sample: PBMCs or T cells enriched from blood (not recorded which). The receptors originated from a woman in her 50s who had recovered from COVID-19.

V gene TRBV6-4 combines with J gene TRBJ2-1; 10 nucleotides line up with TRBD2. J gave up 0 bases and V 8 bases, and 13 bases lay outside the gene matches. This CDR3 has 18 residues. CDR1 is MRHNA and CDR2 is SNTAGT in the germline V gene. CDR3 nucleotides: TGTGCCAGCGCCCCCGGGACTAGCGTGATGAGCTCCTACAATGAGCAGTTCTTC. As protein: CASAPGTSVMSSYNEQFF.

This chain connects TRBV25-1 to TRBJ1-3; D ambiguous. Between the trimmed V and J ends, which lost 3 bases and 0 bases, there was a span of 6 bases. Germline lookup yields CDR1 MGHDK and CDR2 SYGVNS. The CDR3 sequence is 14 residues long. This chain's CDR3 is CASSDESSGNTIYF. CDR3 nucleotide sequence: TGTGCCAGCAGTGATGAGAGCTCTGGAAACACCATATATTTT.

The count of this clone is one. This sequence joins TRBV7-9 and TRBJ2-7; no clear D gene. The CDR3 spans 12 residues. The germline V gene encodes CDR1 SEHNR and CDR2 FQNEAQ (reference sequence). With 2 bases removed from V and 3 bases from J, the gap between germline ends came to 5 bases. CDR3 region: CASSLLGYEQYF. CDR3 sequence (DNA): TGTGCCAGCAGCTTACTAGGCTACGAGCAGTACTTC.

CDR3 in DNA: TGTGCCAGCAGTTTAGGAGCAGATCGCACAGATACGCAGTATTTT. Protein sequence: CASSLGADRTDTQYF. The genes are TRBV27 and TRBJ2-3; D is unresolved. In germline, CDR1 is MNHEY, CDR2 SMNVEV (reference sequence). The CDR3 has 15 amino acids. With 2 bases removed from V and 1 base from J, the gap between germline ends came to 10 bases.

This chain links TRBV27 with TRBJ1-1; 9 bases align to TRBD1. Per the germline V gene, CDR1 is MNHEY and CDR2 is SMNVEV (reference sequence). The trim removed 6 bases at V and 7 bases at J, leaving 15 bases unmatched. This CDR3 has 16 residues. The CDR3 is CASSRGQGIGAGEAFF. In DNA form, the CDR3 reads TGTGCCAGCAGCAGAGGACAGGGGATCGGTGCAGGTGAAGCTTTCTTT.

This chain links TRBV28 with TRBJ2-7, with D unresolved. V lost 7 bases and J 3 bases, leaving 13 bases between the germline ends. Germline V gene data show CDR1 as MDHEN and CDR2 as SYDVKM. The CDR3 sequence is 13 residues long. The CDR3 nucleotides read TGTGCCAGCAAAATAAAGATGAGCTACGAGCAGTACTTC. This codes for CASKIKMSYEQYF.

The chain employs TRBV18 and TRBJ1-1, with TRBD1 as a possible D gene (5 bases). The CDR3 is made up of 16 amino acids. Per germline, CDR1 KGHSH and CDR2 LQKENI. Deletions cut 6 bases from V and 1 base from J, with 18 bases between. DNA of the CDR3: TGTGCCAGCTCCCTGAACGGTGGCCAGGGGAACACTGAAGCTTTCTTT. It yields the protein CASSLNGGQGNTEAFF.

This clone was picked up one time. The chain links TRBV3-1 (or the pseudogene TRBV3-2) to TRBJ1-2, with a tentative D call TRBD1 (5 bases). Germline assignment: CDR1 LGHDT and CDR2 YNNKEL (reference sequence). The CDR3 is made up of 14 amino acids. Trimming shortened V by 0 bases and J by 6 bases, and 11 bases separated the two germline ends. DNA for the CDR3: TGTGCCAGCAGCCAAGATTGGGGGGTGAATGGCTACACCTTC. Its protein product is CASSQDWGVNGYTF.

The gene calls are TRBV5-6 and TRBJ2-7, with 9 bases identical to TRBD2. Germline lookup yields CDR1 SGHDT and CDR2 YYEEEE. This CDR3 contains 14 residues. J was trimmed by 2 bases and V by 6 bases; bases with no gene match: 6. The CDR3 DNA reads as TGTGCCAGCAACAAGGGACTAGCCCCCTACGAGCAGTACTTC. Its protein product is CASNKGLAPYEQYF.

This clone appeared once. The chain links TRBV10-3 to TRBJ1-1; 11 bases match TRBD1. This CDR3 is 18 amino acids long. Losses at the gene ends were 4 bases for V and 1 base for J; bases not matched to a gene: 11. Germline values: CDR1 ENHRY, CDR2 SYGVKD. The CDR3 nucleotides are TGTGCCATCAGTGCCCGGGGGGGGACAGGGGGATCGAACACTGAAGCTTTCTTT. This encodes CAISARGGTGGSNTEAFF.

This sequence joins TRBV5-4 and TRBJ2-7, with 9 bases matching TRBD1. CDR3 length: 14 residues. V was clipped by 5 bases and J by 5 bases; unmatched bases: 8. The germline CDR1 and CDR2 sequences are SGHNT and YYREEE (reference sequence). Here the CDR3 DNA reads TGTGCCAGCAGATACCGGGACAGGGAGGACGAGCAGTACTTC. Translated, it gives CASRYRDREDEQYF. Looking up the rest from reference TRBV5-4 and TRBJ2-7 gives the full variable domain: ETGVTQSPTHLIKTRGQQVTLRCSSQSGHNTVSWYQQALGQGPQFIFQYYREEENGRGNFPPRFSGLQFPNYSSELNVNALELDDSALYLCASRYRDREDEQYFGPGTRLTVT.

This chain connects TRBV7-8 to TRBJ2-7, with 13 bases fitting TRBD2. In germline, CDR1 is SGHVS, CDR2 FQNEAQ. Trimming cost V 6 bases and J 3 bases; bases outside gene matches: 8. The length of the CDR3 is 16 residues. CDR3 loop: CASRQGLAGKRYEQYF. The CDR3 region has the DNA TGTGCCAGCAGACAGGGACTAGCGGGGAAACGCTACGAGCAGTACTTC.

The chain has TRBV28 and TRBJ1-5, with D hard to call. V dropped 3 bases and J dropped 0 bases, with 9 bases sitting between them. There are 15 residues in the CDR3. Germline-derived CDR1 and CDR2 are MDHEN and SYDVKM. CDR3: CASSLGGNSNQPQHF. For the CDR3, the DNA is TGTGCCAGCAGTTTGGGAGGGAATAGCAATCAGCCCCAGCATTTT. The full variable domain, completed using reference TRBV28 and TRBJ1-5, is DVKVTQSSRYLVKRTGEKVFLECVQDMDHENMFWYRQDPGLGLRLIYFSYDVKMKEKGDIPEGYSVSREKKERFSLILESASTNQTSMYLCASSLGGNSNQPQHFGDGTRLSIL.

This rearrangement joins TRBV27 to TRBJ1-2, with D tentatively TRBD1 (6 bases). This CDR3 is built from 12 residues. CDR1 is MNHEY, CDR2 SMNVEV, per germline (reference sequence). V was shortened by 6 bases and J by 8 bases, with 13 bases between the two germline ends. In nucleotides, the CDR3 is TGTGCCAGCAGGACAGGACCCCACGGCTACACCTTC. Translation gives CASRTGPHGYTF.

The V and J genes are TRBV13 and TRBJ2-4; a possible D gene is TRBD2 (6 bases). Germline V CDR1 and CDR2: PRHDT, FYEKMQ (reference sequence). This CDR3 comprises 15 residues. Trimming took off 0 bases at V and 9 bases at J, with 15 bases between the two ends. The CDR3 DNA sequence: TGTGCCAGCAGCTTAGGGGCGTCCGCCGGGGGCATTCAGTACTTC. Its protein product is CASSLGASAGGIQYF.

The DNA for the CDR3 is TGTGCCAGCAGCTTAGCCGCAATACTCACAGATACGCAGTATTTT. It yields the protein CASSLAAILTDTQYF. The chain is built from TRBV11-2 and TRBJ2-3; unclear D gene. V dropped 1 base and J dropped 2 bases, with 10 bases sitting between them. This CDR3 is built from 15 residues. In germline, CDR1 is SGHAT, CDR2 FQNNGV.

The chain is built from TRBV5-6 and TRBJ1-4; 8 nucleotides line up with TRBD1. V was clipped by 2 bases and J by 10 bases; unmatched bases: 4. Germline V gene sequence: CDR1 SGHDT, CDR2 YYEEEE. The CDR3 consists of 13 residues. CDR3 sequence: CASSLIDRGKLFF. As DNA, the CDR3 is TGTGCCAGCAGCTTAATCGACAGGGGAAAACTGTTTTTT. Filled out from reference TRBV5-6 and TRBJ1-4, the complete variable domain reads DAGVTQSPTHLIKTRGQQVTLRCSPKSGHDTVSWYQQALGQGPQFIFQYYEEEERQRGNFPDRFSGHQFPNYSSELNVNALLLGDSALYLCASSLIDRGKLFFGSGTQLSVL.